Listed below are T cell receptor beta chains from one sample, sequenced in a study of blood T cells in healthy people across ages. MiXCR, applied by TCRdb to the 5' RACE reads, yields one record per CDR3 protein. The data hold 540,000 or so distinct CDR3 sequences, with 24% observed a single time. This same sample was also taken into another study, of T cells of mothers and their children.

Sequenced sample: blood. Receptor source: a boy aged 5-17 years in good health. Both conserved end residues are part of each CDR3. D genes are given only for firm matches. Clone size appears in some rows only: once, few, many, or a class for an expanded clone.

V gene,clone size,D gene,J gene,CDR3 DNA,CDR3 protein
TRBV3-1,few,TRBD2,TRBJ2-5,TGTGCCAGCAGCACTTGGACTAGCGGTAATAAAGAGACCCAGTACTTC,CASSTWTSGNKETQYF
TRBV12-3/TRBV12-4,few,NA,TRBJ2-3,TGTGCCAGCAGTCCCTCGGGCGCTCTCACAGATACGCAGTATTTT,CASSPSGALTDTQYF
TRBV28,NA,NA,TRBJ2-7,TGTGCCAGCAGTTTCGGCGGGACCGACGAGCAGTACTTC,CASSFGGTDEQYF
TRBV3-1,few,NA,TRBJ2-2,TGTGCCAGCAGCCCGACGCCGATGGCCGGGGAGCTGTTTTTT,CASSPTPMAGELFF
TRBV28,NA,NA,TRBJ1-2,TGTGCCAGCAGGGTGGGGGGTAGCTATGGCTACACCTTC,CASRVGGSYGYTF
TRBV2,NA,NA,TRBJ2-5,TGTGCCAGCAGTGAACTTATGGCGGGGCCCCAAGAGACCCAGTACTTC,CASSELMAGPQETQYF
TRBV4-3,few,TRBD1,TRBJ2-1,TGCGCCAGTTCGGGCGGGACAGGGAGGTGGTATGAGCAGTTCTTC,CASSGGTGRWYEQFF
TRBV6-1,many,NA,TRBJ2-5,TGTGCCAGCAGTACAACAGGGCACGAGACCCAGTACTTC,CASSTTGHETQYF
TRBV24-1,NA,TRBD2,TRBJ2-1,TGTGCCACCAGTGGTCCTGTAGGGGAGGGCAACCATGAGCAGTTCTTC,CATSGPVGEGNHEQFF
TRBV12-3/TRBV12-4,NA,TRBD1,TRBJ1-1,TGTGCCAGCAGCCGGACAGGGGTGGATGAAGCTTTCTTT,CASSRTGVDEAFF
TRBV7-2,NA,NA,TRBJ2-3,TGTGCCAGCAGCGATAGGGTAGGCGGGAGCACAGATACGCAGTATTTT,CASSDRVGGSTDTQYF
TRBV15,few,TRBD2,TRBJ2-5,TGTGCCACCAGCATAGGACTAGCGGGAGAAACCCAGTACTTC,CATSIGLAGETQYF
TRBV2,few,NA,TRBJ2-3,TGTGCCAGCAGTGAATGGAGGACGGCTAGCACAGATACGCAGTATTTT,CASSEWRTASTDTQYF
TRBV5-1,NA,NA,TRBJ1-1,TGCGCCAGCAGCTCTGCGGCTTATCTACAGAACACTGAAGCTTTCTTT,CASSSAAYLQNTEAFF
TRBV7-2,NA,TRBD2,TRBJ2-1,TGTGCCAGCAGCTTCGGACTAGCGTTAAACTGGAACAATGAGCAGTTCTTC,CASSFGLALNWNNEQFF
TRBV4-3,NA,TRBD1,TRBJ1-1,TGCGCCAGCAGCCAAGACGAAATAGGACAGGCAGCTTTCTTT,CASSQDEIGQAAFF
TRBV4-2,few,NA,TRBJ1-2,TGTGCCAGCAGCCAAGGTGGAGGGGTTAGTGGCTACACCTTC,CASSQGGGVSGYTF
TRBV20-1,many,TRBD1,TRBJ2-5,TGCAGTGCTCAGGGACAGCCCCAAGAGACCCAGTACTTC,CSAQGQPQETQYF
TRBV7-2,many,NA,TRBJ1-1,TGTGCCAGCAGCTATCCCGGAGAGAACACTGAAGCTTTCTTT,CASSYPGENTEAFF
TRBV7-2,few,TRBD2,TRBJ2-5,TGTGCCAGCAGCTTCTGGACTAGCGGGGGGGAGACCCAGTACTTC,CASSFWTSGGETQYF
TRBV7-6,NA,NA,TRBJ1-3,TGTGCCAGCAGCTCGATGACAGATATAGGAAACACCATATATTTT,CASSSMTDIGNTIYF
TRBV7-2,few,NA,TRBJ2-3,TGTGCCAGCAGCTGGAACCGCCCGGGACTTCTAGGAAATACGCAGTATTTT,CASSWNRPGLLGNTQYF
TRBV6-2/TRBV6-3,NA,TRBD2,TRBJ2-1,TGTGCCAGCAGACCCCGACTAGCGGGACCCAATGAGCAGTTCTTC,CASRPRLAGPNEQFF
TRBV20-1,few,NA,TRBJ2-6,TGCAGTGCTCACGCTGGGGCCAACGTCCTGACTTTC,CSAHAGANVLTF
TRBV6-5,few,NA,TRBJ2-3,TGTGCCAGCAGTTACTCTTACAGGGTGTCCGCAGATACGCAGTATTTT,CASSYSYRVSADTQYF
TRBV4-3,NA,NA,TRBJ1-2,TGCGCCAGCAGCCATACGGGGGGAATTGGGCGAGGGTCGTATGGCTACACCTTC,CASSHTGGIGRGSYGYTF
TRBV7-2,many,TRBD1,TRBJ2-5,TGTGCCAGCAGCTCCAAAGGGACAGGGGGCGAAGAGACCCAGTACTTC,CASSSKGTGGEETQYF
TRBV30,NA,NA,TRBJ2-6,TGTGCCTGGAGTATAGGACGGACCAACTCTGGGGCCAACGTCCTGACTTTC,CAWSIGRTNSGANVLTF
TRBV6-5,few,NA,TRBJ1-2,TGTGCCAGCAGTTACGGGGCAGGGGAAGGCTACACCTTC,CASSYGAGEGYTF
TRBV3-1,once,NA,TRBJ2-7,TGTGCCAGCAGCCAAGTTCATCAATCAACCTACGAGCAGTACTTC,CASSQVHQSTYEQYF
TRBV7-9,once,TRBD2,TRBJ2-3,TGTGCCAGCAGAGGACTAGCGGGAAGCACAGATACGCAGTATTTT,CASRGLAGSTDTQYF
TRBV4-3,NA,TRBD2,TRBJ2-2,TGCGCCAGCAGCCAAGATGTCCCCTTGGGGGGGGAAGACACCGGGGAGCTGTTTTTT,CASSQDVPLGGEDTGELFF
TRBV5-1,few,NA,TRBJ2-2,TGCGCCAGCAGCTCAGGGACTTCGGGGGAGCTGTTTTTT,CASSSGTSGELFF
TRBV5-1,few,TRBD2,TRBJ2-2,TGCGCCAGCAGCGGGACTAGCGGGAACACCGGGGAGCTGTTTTTT,CASSGTSGNTGELFF
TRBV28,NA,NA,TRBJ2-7,TGTGCCAGCAGTTTGGGCTGGGGAACGGGCGAGCAGTACTTC,CASSLGWGTGEQYF
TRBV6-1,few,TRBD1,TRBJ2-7,TGTGCCAGCAGTGCCCCGGGACAGGTGTCCTACGAGCAGTACTTC,CASSAPGQVSYEQYF
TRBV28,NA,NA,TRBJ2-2,TGTGCCAGCAGTGGGGACCCTCACCGTAAAACCCAACTGAACACCGGGGAGCTGTTTTTT,CASSGDPHRKTQLNTGELFF
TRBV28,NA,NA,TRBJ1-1,TGTGCCAGCGCGGGGTTTTCCCGAACTGAAGCTTTCTTT,CASAGFSRTEAFF
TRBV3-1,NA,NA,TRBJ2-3,TGTGCCAGCAGCCAAGAATTTTACAGGGTTAGCACAGATACGCAGTATTTT,CASSQEFYRVSTDTQYF
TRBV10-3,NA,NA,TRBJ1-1,TGTGCCATCAGTACAGGGCGTTCGAACACTGAAGCTTTCTTT,CAISTGRSNTEAFF
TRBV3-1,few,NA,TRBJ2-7,TGTGCCAGCAGCCAAGGGTCGATTCAGGCGTACTTC,CASSQGSIQAYF
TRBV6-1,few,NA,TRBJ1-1,TGTGCCAGCATTCTAACAACGGACACTGAAGCTTTCTTT,CASILTTDTEAFF
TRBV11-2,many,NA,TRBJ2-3,TGTGCCAGCAGCTCCCCCTTGGACACAGATACGCAGTATTTT,CASSSPLDTDTQYF
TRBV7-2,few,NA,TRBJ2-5,TGTGCCAGCAGCCGATTGGGGTGGCTCCGGTCGGTCCAGTACTTC,CASSRLGWLRSVQYF
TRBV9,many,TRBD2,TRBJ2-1,TGTGCCAGCAGCGTAGCAGGGACTAGCGGGGTGGGGCACTACAATGAGCAGTTCTTC,CASSVAGTSGVGHYNEQFF
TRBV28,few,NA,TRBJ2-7,TGTGCCAGCAGATACACAGGGTACGAGCAGTACTTC,CASRYTGYEQYF